This entry lists 21 T cell receptor beta chains sequenced from one sample in a study of memory CD4+ T cells and cytomegalovirus serostatus. TCRdb's copy holds only in-frame clones and misses some; the assay was immunoSEQ multiplex PCR. This table has under 55,000 clones, about four fifths appearing once. The sort gate was single viable CD3+CD4+CD8-CD45RO+ cells for memory CD4+ T cells. Specimen: memory CD4+ T cells from blood. The source of these receptors is an adult in good health and CMV-seropositive.

The chain has TRBV7-2 and TRBJ1-3; D is ambiguous. There are 15 residues in the CDR3. V lost 5 bases and J 0 bases, leaving 11 bases between the germline ends. Germline values: CDR1 SGHTA, CDR2 FQGNSA. The CDR3 reads CASSPYLHSGNTIYF. The DNA for the CDR3 is TGTGCCAGCAGCCCATATCTACACTCTGGAAACACCATATATTTT.

The chain joins TRBV2 to TRBJ2-6; tentatively, D is TRBD1 (5 bases). The V end was cut by 6 bases, the J end by 0 bases, with 9 bases between. Germline V gene data show CDR1 as SNHLY and CDR2 as FYNNEI. The CDR3 consists of 15 residues. Here the CDR3 DNA reads TGTGCCAGCAGCCTCAGGGACTCTGGGGCCAACGTCCTGACTTTC. This translates into CASSLRDSGANVLTF. Using reference TRBV2 and TRBJ2-6 for the parts outside the CDR3, the full variable domain is EPEVTQTPSHQVTQMGQEVILRCVPISNHLYFYWYRQILGQKVEFLVSFYNNEISEKSEIFDDQFSVERPDGSNFTLKIRSTKLEDSAMYFCASSLRDSGANVLTFGAGSRLTVL.

The chain uses TRBV7-2 and TRBJ1-5; tentative D call: TRBD1 (6 bases). CDR3 size: 15 residues. The germline V gene encodes CDR1 SGHTA and CDR2 FQGNSA. Trimming took 4 bases from V and 6 from J, leaving 16 bases between them. CDR3 bases: TGTGCCAGCAGCTGGGGGCCGTTTAATCCTCAGCCCCAGCATTTT. This encodes CASSWGPFNPQPQHF.

The V gene is TRBV28, the J gene TRBJ2-1; D is possibly TRBD1 or TRBD2 (5 bases each). In germline, CDR1 is MDHEN, CDR2 SYDVKM. The CDR3 runs to 15 residues. V was cut by 4 bases and J by 8 bases, with 18 bases left in between. Here the CDR3 reads CASSSPGRGPDEQFF. The CDR3 DNA follows: TGTGCCAGCAGTTCCCCGGGACGTGGCCCCGATGAGCAGTTCTTC.

The rearrangement uses TRBV7-9 and TRBJ1-4; D is possibly TRBD1 (5 bases). The germline CDR1 and CDR2 sequences are SEHNR and FQNEAQ (reference sequence). The CDR3 is 14 amino acids. V was shortened by 5 bases and J by 8 bases, with 15 bases between the two germline ends. CDR3 sequence reads: CASSPGSLAEKLFF. In nucleotides, the CDR3 is TGTGCCAGCAGCCCAGGGTCTCTGGCGGAAAAACTGTTTTTT.

This sequence joins TRBV6-6 and TRBJ1-2; the D is unclear. The CDR3 totals 14 residues. Germline CDR1 is MNHNY and CDR2 is SVGAGI (reference sequence). V shed 2 bases and J shed 3 bases, with 10 bases lying between them. The CDR3 DNA sequence: TGTGCCAGCAGTTACACGTGGCAGGACTATGGCTACACCTTC. Translating it yields CASSYTWQDYGYTF.

This chain uses TRBV7-9 with TRBJ2-3; 15 positions agree with TRBD2. CDR1 SEHNR and CDR2 FQNEAQ come from the germline V gene (reference sequence). This CDR3 has 19 amino acids. Losses at the gene ends were 4 bases for V and 4 bases for J; bases not matched to a gene: 12. The chain's CDR3 is CASSWRRTGLAGGADTQYF. The CDR3 DNA follows: TGTGCCAGCAGCTGGCGGAGGACGGGACTAGCGGGAGGAGCAGATACGCAGTATTTT. Full variable domain (missing parts from reference TRBV7-9 and TRBJ2-3): DTGVSQNPRHKITKRGQNVTFRCDPISEHNRLYWYRQTLGQGPEFLTYFQNEAQLEKSRLLSDRFSAERPKGSFSTLEIQRTEQGDSAMYLCASSWRRTGLAGGADTQYFGPGTRLTVL.

The chain joins TRBV4-1 to TRBJ2-3; D unclear. CDR3 length equals 11 residues. Germline CDR1 is MGHRA and CDR2 is YSYEKL. Trimming removed 6 bases at V and 0 bases at J, with 1 base between. The CDR3 region is CASRSTDTQYF. CDR3 DNA: TGCGCCAGCAGGAGCACAGATACGCAGTATTTT.

J is TRBJ2-5 and V is TRBV18; the D is unclear. This CDR3 contains 14 residues. The germline gives CDR1 KGHSH, CDR2 LQKENI. The V end lost 0 bases, the J end lost 5 bases, and 10 bases lay between the germline ends. The CDR3 coding sequence is TGTGCCAGCTCACCACCGGAAAGGTTTGAGACCCAGTACTTC. This encodes CASSPPERFETQYF.

The V gene is TRBV5-4, the J gene TRBJ2-3, with TRBD1 matching 9 bases. The CDR3 is 15 residues long. V lost 4 bases, J lost 3 bases, and 6 bases stayed unmatched. The germline V gene encodes CDR1 SGHNT and CDR2 YYREEE (reference sequence). CDR3 loop: CASSLDRGITDTQYF. As DNA, the CDR3 is TGTGCCAGCAGCCTCGACAGGGGGATAACAGATACGCAGTATTTT.

The chain joins TRBV30 to TRBJ2-7; D is undetermined. CDR1 is GTSNPN and CDR2 is SVGIG in the germline V gene (reference sequence). This CDR3 has 13 amino acids. V was shortened by 1 base and J by 3 bases, with 10 bases between the two germline ends. DNA for the CDR3: TGTGCCTGGAGTGCGGCAAGCTACTACGAGCAGTACTTC. This translates into CAWSAASYYEQYF. Full variable domain (outside the CDR3, taken from reference TRBV30 and TRBJ2-7): SQTIHQWPATLVQPVGSPLSLECTVEGTSNPNLYWYRQAAGRGLQLLFYSVGIGQISSEVPQNLSASRPQDRQFILSSKKLLLSDSGFYLCAWSAASYYEQYFGPGTRLTVT.

CDR3 sequence: CAWGGTAQETQYF. As DNA, the CDR3 is TGTGCCTGGGGAGGGACAGCCCAAGAGACCCAGTACTTC. V gene TRBV30 combines with J gene TRBJ2-5; D may be TRBD1 (7 bases). Germline V gives CDR1 GTSNPN, CDR2 SVGIG (reference sequence). The CDR3 extends over 13 amino acids. Deletions cut 5 bases from V and 1 base from J, with 11 bases between.

The V and J genes are TRBV10-2 and TRBJ2-3; 9 bases line up with TRBD1. This CDR3 comprises 16 residues. After removal of 0 bases from V and 6 bases from J, the junction contained 7 bases not matched to a gene. Looked up from germline, CDR1 is WSHSY and CDR2 is SAAADI. This CDR3 is CASSESTGGRVDTQYF. The CDR3 bases are TGCGCCAGCAGTGAGTCCACAGGGGGCCGGGTTGATACGCAGTATTTT.

The chain uses TRBV13 and TRBJ2-1; 9 bases match TRBD2. CDR3 length: 16 residues. CDR1 PRHDT and CDR2 FYEKMQ come from the germline V gene (reference sequence). Trimming removed 2 bases from V and 3 bases from J; junction bases left unmatched: 5. CDR3 region: CASSLLAGEGYNEQFF. CDR3 coding DNA: TGTGCCAGCAGCTTATTAGCGGGGGAAGGCTACAATGAGCAGTTCTTC. The whole variable domain, filled in from reference TRBV13 and TRBJ2-1, reads AAGVIQSPRHLIKEKRETATLKCYPIPRHDTVYWYQQGPGQDPQFLISFYEKMQSDKGSIPDRFSAQQFSDYHSELNMSSLELGDSALYFCASSLLAGEGYNEQFFGPGTRLTVL.

This rearrangement joins TRBV7-2 to TRBJ2-3, with unresolved D. V was shortened by 2 bases and J by 5 bases, with 8 bases between the two germline ends. The CDR3 extends over 13 amino acids. Germline V gene lookup returns CDR1 SGHTA and CDR2 FQGNSA. The CDR3: CASSLMWGDTQYF. Here the CDR3 DNA reads TGTGCCAGCAGCTTAATGTGGGGAGATACGCAGTATTTT.

The V and J genes are TRBV7-2 and TRBJ1-5; 9 bases are a match to TRBD1. The CDR3 is 14 residues long. Losses at the gene ends were 3 bases for V and 6 bases for J; bases not matched to a gene: 3. Per the germline V gene, CDR1 is SGHTA and CDR2 is FQGNSA. The DNA of the CDR3 is TGTGCCAGCAGCTTCTACAGGGGGCCTCAGCCCCAGCATTTT. It is translated as CASSFYRGPQPQHF.

V is TRBV4-3 and J is TRBJ2-1; tentative D call: TRBD2 (7 bases). CDR1 and CDR2 from the germline V gene are LGHNA and YSLEER. V was clipped by 4 bases and J by 5 bases, with 15 bases between them. CDR3 length: 15 residues. The CDR3 nucleotides are TGCGCCAGCAGCCTGAGGGGGGGGAAAAACAATGAGCAGTTCTTC. It translates to CASSLRGGKNNEQFF.

The sample holds one count of this clone. The chain is built from TRBV27 and TRBJ1-4; D perhaps matches TRBD1 (6 bases). Germline V gives CDR1 MNHEY, CDR2 SMNVEV (reference sequence). CDR3 size: 14 residues. The V and J ends lost 4 bases and 7 bases respectively, with 13 bases between them. The CDR3 protein is CASSSTQGPEKLFF. CDR3 in DNA: TGTGCCAGCAGTTCCACACAGGGACCTGAAAAACTGTTTTTT.

This clone was picked up one time. This rearrangement joins TRBV28 to TRBJ1-1, with D perhaps matching TRBD1 (6 bases). CDR1 and CDR2 (germline): MDHEN, SYDVKM. The V and J ends lost 6 bases and 6 bases respectively, with 17 bases between them. This CDR3 spans 14 amino acids. The CDR3 nucleotides are TGTGCCAGCAGCCCGGGACAAGTTTTCCCTGAAGCTTTCTTT. This gives the protein CASSPGQVFPEAFF. Complete variable domain (other parts from reference TRBV28 and TRBJ1-1): DVKVTQSSRYLVKRTGEKVFLECVQDMDHENMFWYRQDPGLGLRLIYFSYDVKMKEKGDIPEGYSVSREKKERFSLILESASTNQTSMYLCASSPGQVFPEAFFGQGTRLTVV.

This chain uses TRBV6-1 with TRBJ1-1; 8 nucleotides match TRBD1. V trimming: 6 bases; J trimming: 4 bases; junction bases outside the gene matches: 7. The CDR3 covers 14 residues. Per germline, CDR1 MNHNS and CDR2 SASEGT. The CDR3 DNA reads as TGTGCCAGCAGCGCCACGACAGGGGTCACTGAAGCTTTCTTT. Translated: CASSATTGVTEAFF.

This clone was recorded only once. This chain connects TRBV30 to TRBJ2-1; unclear D gene. CDR1 GTSNPN and CDR2 SVGIG come from the germline V gene (reference sequence). Trimming shortened V by 0 bases and J by 7 bases, and 7 bases separated the two germline ends. CDR3 length: 12 residues. The CDR3 DNA reads as TGTGCCTGGAGTGTACTTGGGAATGAGCAGTTCTTC. Translation gives CAWSVLGNEQFF.